What follows are 27 T cell receptor beta chains derived from one specimen sequenced in a study of sequential checkpoint blockade in melanoma. The data were produced by immunoSEQ multiplex PCR, yet TCRdb's version contains in-frame clones alone and is incomplete. This sample has some 19,000 clones, with roughly two thirds found just once. Treatment denoted: randomized to nivolumab then ipilimumab (arm A) or the reverse (arm B). This specimen was CD8+ T cells sorted from blood (inferred from file names), taken from a patient given nivolumab and ipilimumab in sequence. These TCRs come from a human donor with melanoma.

The chain recombines TRBV5-4 with TRBJ1-2; D remains ambiguous. Trimming took 0 bases from V and 3 from J, leaving 6 bases between them. Germline-derived CDR1 and CDR2 are SGHNT and YYREEE (reference sequence). This CDR3 has 13 amino acids. CDR3 DNA: TGTGCCAGCAGCTTGGTGTCATACTATGGCTACACCTTC. It translates to CASSLVSYYGYTF.

The rearrangement links TRBV5-1 to TRBJ1-2; D gene uncertain. The germline V gene encodes CDR1 SGHRS and CDR2 YFSETQ. The V and J ends lost 2 bases and 3 bases respectively, with 8 bases between them. There are 13 residues in the CDR3. The CDR3: CASSFVRDYGYTF. The CDR3 nucleotides are TGCGCCAGCAGCTTTGTCCGGGACTATGGCTACACCTTC. Complete variable domain (other parts from reference TRBV5-1 and TRBJ1-2): KAGVTQTPRYLIKTRGQQVTLSCSPISGHRSVSWYQQTPGQGLQFLFEYFSETQRNKGNFPGRFSGRQFSNSRSEMNVSTLELGDSALYLCASSFVRDYGYTFGSGTRLTVV.

The V call is TRBV7-8, the J call TRBJ2-5; weak D call: TRBD1 (6 bases). The end of the DNA fits TRBJ2-7 better, so the J call may be wrong. Germline V CDR1 and CDR2: SGHVS, FQNEAQ. There are 14 residues in the CDR3. CDR3 DNA sequence: TGTGCCAGCACCCCAGGGGTTAGGGGCTACGAGCAGTACTTC. Its protein is CASTPGVRGYEQYF.

This clone was counted a few times. The chain joins TRBV4-3 to TRBJ2-7, with TRBD1 matching 7 bases. Germline CDR1 is LGHNA and CDR2 is YSLEER. Unmatched junction bases numbered 5, after V lost 1 base and J lost 2 bases. The CDR3 loop spans 15 amino acids. CDR3 region: CASSQVQGLAYEQYF. The CDR3 DNA reads as TGCGCCAGCAGCCAAGTACAGGGGTTAGCCTACGAGCAGTACTTC.

The chain recombines TRBV7-9 with TRBJ1-4; TRBD1 agrees at 8 bases. The CDR3 loop spans 14 amino acids. The J segment lost 6 bases and the V segment lost 7 bases, leaving 7 bases of the junction unmatched. The germline gives CDR1 SEHNR, CDR2 FQNEAQ (reference sequence). CDR3 in DNA: TGTGCCAGCACCAACCCAGGGGGCGATGAAAAACTGTTTTTT. Encoded protein: CASTNPGGDEKLFF.

This chain joins TRBV11-3 and TRBJ2-1, with 8 bases identical to TRBD1. Germline lookup yields CDR1 SGHNT and CDR2 YENEEA. This CDR3 has 18 amino acids. The V segment lost 0 bases and the J segment 3 bases; nucleotides outside the gene matches: 10. The chain's CDR3 is CASSLDHGQGQLYNEQFF. The CDR3 DNA follows: TGTGCCAGCAGCTTAGATCACGGACAGGGTCAGCTCTACAATGAGCAGTTCTTC.

This chain links TRBV4-3 with TRBJ2-7; a weak D match, TRBD2 (7 bases). CDR1 and CDR2 from the germline V gene are LGHNA and YSLEER. The CDR3 has 18 residues. V dropped 0 bases and J dropped 0 bases, with 18 bases sitting between them. The CDR3 nucleotides read TGCGCCAGCAGCCAAGATATAGGGGGGGGCCTGAGCTCCTACGAGCAGTACTTC. Amino acid sequence: CASSQDIGGGLSSYEQYF.

The chain joins TRBV4-2 to TRBJ2-3; D is possibly TRBD1 (6 bases). Deletions cut 2 bases from V and 0 bases from J, with 18 bases between. In germline, CDR1 is LGHNA, CDR2 YNFKEQ. This CDR3 is built from 18 residues. CDR3 amino acids: CASSQPLTGHTSTDTQYF. The CDR3 DNA follows: TGTGCCAGCAGCCAACCTTTGACAGGCCACACTAGCACAGATACGCAGTATTTT.

The genes are TRBV7-9 and TRBJ1-3; D not resolved. Germline CDR1 and CDR2: SEHNR and FQNEAQ (reference sequence). This CDR3 has 15 residues. Trimming cost V 5 bases and J 2 bases, with 13 bases left between them. The CDR3 loop is CASSPRRGTGNTIYF. CDR3 nucleotides: TGTGCCAGCAGCCCCCGTCGGGGAACTGGAAACACCATATATTTT. Full variable domain (rest looked up from reference TRBV7-9 and TRBJ1-3): DTGVSQNPRHKITKRGQNVTFRCDPISEHNRLYWYRQTLGQGPEFLTYFQNEAQLEKSRLLSDRFSAERPKGSFSTLEIQRTEQGDSAMYLCASSPRRGTGNTIYFGEGSWLTVV.

J is TRBJ1-2 and V is TRBV7-9; D is unresolved. Trimming removed 5 bases at V and 6 bases at J, with 13 bases between. The CDR3 runs 13 residues. The germline gives CDR1 SEHNR, CDR2 FQNEAQ (reference sequence). For the CDR3, the DNA is TGTGCCAGCAGCCCGTCAGTAGCAGATGGCTACACCTTC. Its protein product is CASSPSVADGYTF.

CDR3 in amino acids: CASSYPERGGGGELFF. The CDR3 DNA is TGTGCCAGCAGTTACCCCGAAAGGGGCGGCGGCGGGGAGCTGTTTTTT. The rearrangement links TRBV6-5 to TRBJ2-2, with D possibly TRBD1 on 5 matching bases. The V and J ends lost 2 bases and 7 bases respectively, with 17 bases between them. The CDR3 contains 16 residues. From germline, CDR1 is MNHEY and CDR2 SVGAGI.

V is TRBV7-9 and J is TRBJ1-5; TRBD1 aligns across 7 bases. The germline V gene has CDR1 SEHNR and CDR2 FQNEAQ (reference sequence). The CDR3 extends over 15 amino acids. The V segment lost 1 base and the J segment 4 bases; nucleotides outside the gene matches: 4. CDR3 residues: CASSLDRGRNQPQHF. CDR3 nucleotides: TGTGCCAGCAGCTTAGATAGGGGGCGGAATCAGCCCCAGCATTTT.

Judged by abundance, this clone is medium-sized. The chain couples TRBV4-3 to TRBJ2-1, with 8 bases that match TRBD2. CDR1 is LGHNA and CDR2 is YSLEER in the germline V gene. CDR3 size: 15 residues. The V and J ends lost 0 bases and 10 bases, in that order; junction bases with no gene match: 8. The DNA for the CDR3 is TGCGCCAGCAGCCAAGATACGGGAGGGCCTTCGGAGCAGTTCTTC. The encoded protein is CASSQDTGGPSEQFF.

This clone was seen only a few times. J is TRBJ2-1 and V is TRBV9; 9 bases match TRBD2. The CDR3 consists of 16 residues. CDR1 and CDR2 (germline): SGDLS, YYNGEE. The V gene end was trimmed by 0 bases and the J gene end by 6 bases; junction bases not matched to a gene: 7. CDR3 residues: CASSVENSGSLNEQFF. For the CDR3, the DNA is TGTGCCAGCAGCGTAGAGAATAGCGGGAGTCTCAATGAGCAGTTCTTC.

The V call is TRBV7-8, the J call TRBJ1-3, with D uncertain. Germline loops: CDR1 SGHVS, CDR2 FQNEAQ. The length of the CDR3 is 10 residues. Deletions cut 4 bases from V and 7 bases from J, with 2 bases between. The CDR3 bases are TGTGCCAGCAGCTCGAACACCATATATTTT. This translates into CASSSNTIYF.

The rearrangement uses TRBV7-2 and TRBJ2-1, with 7 bases matching TRBD2. Germline assignment: CDR1 SGHTA and CDR2 FQGNSA. CDR3 length: 14 residues. V shed 6 bases, J shed 9 bases, and the junction held 11 bases outside the gene matches. The CDR3 region has the DNA TGTGCCAGCAGTTCCCCGGGTGGGAGGGTTGAGCAGTTCTTC. Translated: CASSSPGGRVEQFF.

On this clone itself: The junction departs from the called germline gene at one end, perhaps through a read error. The chain couples TRBV30 to TRBJ2-2; 7 positions agree with TRBD2. The CDR3 covers 15 residues. The germline gives CDR1 GTSNPN, CDR2 SVGIG (reference sequence). CDR3 residues: CAWSTGTIGTGELLF. The CDR3 DNA reads as TGTGCCTGGAGTACCGGGACTATAGGCACCGGGGAGCTGCTTTTT.

The chain employs TRBV11-3 and TRBJ2-7; no clear D gene. The CDR3 is 13 amino acids. V lost 6 bases, J lost 2 bases, and 11 bases lay in between. Germline-derived CDR1 and CDR2 are SGHNT and YENEEA. In DNA form, the CDR3 reads TGTGCCAGCAGTGACACAGCCACCTACGAGCAGTACTTC. Translation gives CASSDTATYEQYF.

V is TRBV4-2 and J is TRBJ1-1; tentatively, D is TRBD1 (5 bases). The V and J ends lost 1 base and 8 bases respectively, with 8 bases between them. This CDR3 region has 12 residues. CDR1 LGHNA and CDR2 YNFKEQ come from the germline V gene. Here the CDR3 DNA reads TGTGCCAGCAGCCAAGGGGACTCCGAAGCTTTCTTT. It yields the protein CASSQGDSEAFF.

The rearrangement links TRBV19 to TRBJ2-1; TRBD2 aligns across 11 bases. J lost 4 bases, V lost 7 bases, and 9 bases had no gene match. Germline V CDR1 and CDR2: LNHDA, SQIVND (reference sequence). The CDR3 loop spans 16 amino acids. This CDR3 reads CASKGAGLAVYNEQFF. The CDR3 nucleotides read TGTGCCAGTAAGGGGGCGGGACTAGCGGTTTACAATGAGCAGTTCTTC.

By proportion, this clone is medium-sized. V is TRBV7-2 and J is TRBJ2-3, with a possible D match to TRBD1 (5 bases). CDR3 length: 15 amino acids. Germline V CDR1 and CDR2: SGHTA, FQGNSA. The V end lost 8 bases, the J end lost 0 bases, and 15 bases lay between the germline ends. CDR3: CASSPGWMSTDTQYF. CDR3 DNA sequence: TGTGCCAGCTCCCCAGGGTGGATGAGCACAGATACGCAGTATTTT.

This clone is classed as medium-sized. The chain links TRBV12-1 to TRBJ2-7; TRBD2 is taken as the D call from the table, unchecked against the DNA. TRBV12-1 represents a pseudogene. The CDR3 has 13 amino acids. The CDR3 is CASRLKSSYEQYF. For the CDR3, the DNA is TGTGCCAGCAGATTGAAGAGCTCCTACGAGCAGTACTTC.

CDR3 amino acids: CASMRTVLRSSYEQYF. For the CDR3, the DNA is TGTGCCAGCATGAGGACAGTACTGCGGAGCTCCTACGAGCAGTACTTC. The rearrangement links TRBV2 to TRBJ2-7; D possibly corresponds to TRBD1 (6 bases). This CDR3 is built from 16 residues. Between the trimmed V and J ends, which lost 7 bases and 0 bases, there was a span of 19 bases. Germline V gene sequence: CDR1 SNHLY, CDR2 FYNNEI.

The chain uses TRBV27 and TRBJ1-2, with 8 bases identical to TRBD1. The J segment lost 8 bases and the V segment lost 2 bases, leaving 4 bases of the junction unmatched. The CDR3 spans 13 residues. Germline CDR1 is MNHEY and CDR2 is SMNVEV (reference sequence). CDR3 sequence: CASSLGQGGGYTF. The CDR3 coding sequence is TGTGCCAGCAGTTTAGGACAGGGAGGGGGCTACACCTTC.

This rearrangement joins TRBV12-5 to TRBJ1-2, with 7 bases fitting TRBD1. The CDR3 runs to 17 residues. The germline CDR1 and CDR2 sequences are LGHNT and FRNRAP. The J segment lost 4 bases and the V segment lost 1 base, leaving 12 bases of the junction unmatched. CDR3 coding DNA: TGTGCTAGTGGTTTGGAGTCATCGGGACAGTTTAGCTATGGCTACACCTTC. Residues: CASGLESSGQFSYGYTF.

This chain links TRBV14 with TRBJ2-1, with 9 nucleotides matching TRBD2. The trim removed 1 base at V and 0 bases at J, leaving 10 bases unmatched. The CDR3 is made up of 19 amino acids. The V gene's germline CDR1 is SGHDN and CDR2 FVKESK. The CDR3 DNA follows: TGTGCCAGCAGCCAAGGACACGCTAGCGGGATGAGCTCCTACAATGAGCAGTTCTTC. Its protein is CASSQGHASGMSSYNEQFF.

The rearrangement links TRBV9 to TRBJ2-5; TRBD1 matches 8 bases. The V gene end was trimmed by 2 bases and the J gene end by 0 bases; junction bases not matched to a gene: 3. The CDR3 totals 15 residues. Germline V gene data show CDR1 as SGDLS and CDR2 as YYNGEE. Here the CDR3 DNA reads TGTGCCAGCAGCGTCACAGGGGGGTACCAAGAGACCCAGTACTTC. Translated, it gives CASSVTGGYQETQYF.